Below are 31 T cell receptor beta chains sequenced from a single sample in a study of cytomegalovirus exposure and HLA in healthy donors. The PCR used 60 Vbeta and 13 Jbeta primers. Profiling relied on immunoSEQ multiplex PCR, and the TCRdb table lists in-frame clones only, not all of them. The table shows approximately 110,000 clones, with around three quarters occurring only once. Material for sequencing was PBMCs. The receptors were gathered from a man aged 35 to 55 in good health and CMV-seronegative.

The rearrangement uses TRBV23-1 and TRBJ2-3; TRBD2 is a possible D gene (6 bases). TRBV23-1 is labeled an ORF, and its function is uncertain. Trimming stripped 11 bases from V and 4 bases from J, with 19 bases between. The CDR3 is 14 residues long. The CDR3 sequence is CAARSGFVSDTQYF. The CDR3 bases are TGCGCCGCACGGAGCGGGTTCGTTTCAGATACGCAGTATTTT.

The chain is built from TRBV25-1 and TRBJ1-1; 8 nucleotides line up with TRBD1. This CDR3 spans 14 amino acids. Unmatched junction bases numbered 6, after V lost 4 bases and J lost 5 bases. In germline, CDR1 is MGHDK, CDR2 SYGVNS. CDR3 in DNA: TGTGCCAGCAGTGGCGACAGGGGAAGGACTGAAGCTTTCTTT. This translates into CASSGDRGRTEAFF.

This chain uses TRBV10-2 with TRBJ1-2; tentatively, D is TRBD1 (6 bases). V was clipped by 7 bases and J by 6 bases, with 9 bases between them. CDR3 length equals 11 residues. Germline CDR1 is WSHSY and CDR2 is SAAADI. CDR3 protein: CASMKGDGYTF. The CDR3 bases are TGCGCCAGCATGAAGGGGGATGGCTACACCTTC.

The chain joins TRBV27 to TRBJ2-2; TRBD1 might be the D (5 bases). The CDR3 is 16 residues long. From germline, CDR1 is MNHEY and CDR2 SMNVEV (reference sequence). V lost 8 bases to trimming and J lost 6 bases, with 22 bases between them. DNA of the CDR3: TGTGCCAGCTCCTTGTTAAAGAGTACAGGCCCCGGGGAGCTGTTTTTT. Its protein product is CASSLLKSTGPGELFF.

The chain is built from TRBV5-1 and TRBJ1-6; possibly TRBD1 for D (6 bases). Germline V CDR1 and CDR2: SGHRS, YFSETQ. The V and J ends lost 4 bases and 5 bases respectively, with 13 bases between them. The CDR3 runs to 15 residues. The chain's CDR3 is CASSRKDRDNSPLHF. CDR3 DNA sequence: TGCGCCAGCAGCCGGAAGGACAGAGATAATTCACCCCTCCACTTT.

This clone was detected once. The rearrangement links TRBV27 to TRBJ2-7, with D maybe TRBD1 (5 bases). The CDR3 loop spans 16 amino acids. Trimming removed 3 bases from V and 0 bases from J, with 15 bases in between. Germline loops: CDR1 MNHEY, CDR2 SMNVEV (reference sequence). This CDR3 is CASSFATVPFSYEQYF. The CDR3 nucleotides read TGTGCCAGCAGTTTTGCGACAGTTCCCTTCTCCTACGAGCAGTACTTC.

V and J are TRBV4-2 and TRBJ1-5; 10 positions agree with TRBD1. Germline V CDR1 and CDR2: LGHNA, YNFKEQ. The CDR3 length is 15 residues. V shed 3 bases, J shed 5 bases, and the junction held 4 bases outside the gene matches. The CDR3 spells CASSQSTGGDQPQHF. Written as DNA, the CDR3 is TGTGCCAGCAGCCAGTCGACAGGGGGCGATCAGCCCCAGCATTTT.

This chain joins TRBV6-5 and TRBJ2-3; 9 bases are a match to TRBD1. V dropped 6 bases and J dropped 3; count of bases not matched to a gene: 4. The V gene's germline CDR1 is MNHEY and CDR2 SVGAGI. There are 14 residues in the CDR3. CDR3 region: CASSRDRVTDTQYF. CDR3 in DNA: TGTGCCAGCAGCCGGGACAGGGTGACAGATACGCAGTATTTT.

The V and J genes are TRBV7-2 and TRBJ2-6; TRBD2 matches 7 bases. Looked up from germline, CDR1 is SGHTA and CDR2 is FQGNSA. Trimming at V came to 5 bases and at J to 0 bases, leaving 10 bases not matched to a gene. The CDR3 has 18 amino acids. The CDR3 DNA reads TGTGCCAGCAGCCACCGCGGCCGGGGGGACTCTGGGGCCAACGTCCTGACTTTC. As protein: CASSHRGRGDSGANVLTF.

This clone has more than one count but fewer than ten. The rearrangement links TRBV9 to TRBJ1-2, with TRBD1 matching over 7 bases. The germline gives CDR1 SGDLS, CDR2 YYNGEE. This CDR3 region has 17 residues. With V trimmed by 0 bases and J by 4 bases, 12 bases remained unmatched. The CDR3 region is CASSVGSNEGAIYGYTF. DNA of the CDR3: TGTGCCAGCAGCGTAGGTTCTAATGAGGGGGCGATCTATGGCTACACCTTC.

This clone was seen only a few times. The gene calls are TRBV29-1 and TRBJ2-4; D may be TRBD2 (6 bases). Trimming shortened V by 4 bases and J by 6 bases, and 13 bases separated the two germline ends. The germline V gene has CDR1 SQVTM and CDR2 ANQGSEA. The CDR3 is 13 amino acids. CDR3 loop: CSVVGNGGNIQYF. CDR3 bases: TGCAGCGTTGTTGGGAACGGGGGAAACATTCAGTACTTC.

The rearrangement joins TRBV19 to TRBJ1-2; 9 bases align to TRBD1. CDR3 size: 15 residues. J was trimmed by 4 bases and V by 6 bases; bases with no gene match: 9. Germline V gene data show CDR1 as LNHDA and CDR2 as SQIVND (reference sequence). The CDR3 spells CASSSGTGGGYGYTF. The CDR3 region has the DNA TGTGCCAGTAGCTCAGGAACAGGGGGCGGCTATGGCTACACCTTC.

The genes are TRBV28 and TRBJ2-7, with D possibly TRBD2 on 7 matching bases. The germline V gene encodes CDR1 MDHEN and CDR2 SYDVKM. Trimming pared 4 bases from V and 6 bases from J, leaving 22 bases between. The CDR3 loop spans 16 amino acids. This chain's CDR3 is CASSSFMTRGGSEQYF. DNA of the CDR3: TGTGCCAGCAGTTCCTTCATGACTAGGGGGGGAAGCGAGCAGTACTTC.

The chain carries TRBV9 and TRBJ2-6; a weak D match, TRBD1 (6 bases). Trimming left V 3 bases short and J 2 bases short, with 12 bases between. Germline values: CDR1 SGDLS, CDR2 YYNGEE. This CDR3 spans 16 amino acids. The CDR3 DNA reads TGTGCCAGCAGCGGATACAGGGTTGCTGGGGCCAACGTCCTGACTTTC. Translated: CASSGYRVAGANVLTF.

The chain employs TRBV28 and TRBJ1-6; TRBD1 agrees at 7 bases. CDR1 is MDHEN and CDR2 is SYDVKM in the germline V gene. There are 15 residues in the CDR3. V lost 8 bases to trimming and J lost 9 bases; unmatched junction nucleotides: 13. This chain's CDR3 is CASLTGDRFGSPLHF. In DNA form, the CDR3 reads TGTGCCAGCCTAACAGGGGATCGATTCGGTTCACCCCTCCACTTT.

CDR3 in DNA: TGTGCCAGCAGTACCCTAATCCGACAGAGAAGGCACTATGGCTACACCTTC. Residues: CASSTLIRQRRHYGYTF. The chain carries TRBV27 and TRBJ1-2; a possible D gene is TRBD1 (5 bases). In germline, CDR1 is MNHEY, CDR2 SMNVEV (reference sequence). V was pared by 5 bases and J by 3 bases, with 22 bases between. The CDR3 contains 17 residues.

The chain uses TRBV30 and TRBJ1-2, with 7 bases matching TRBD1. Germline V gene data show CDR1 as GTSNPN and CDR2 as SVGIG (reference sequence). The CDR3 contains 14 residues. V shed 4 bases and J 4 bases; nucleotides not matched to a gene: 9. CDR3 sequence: CAWNRGGTIYGYTF. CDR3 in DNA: TGTGCCTGGAACAGGGGCGGAACCATCTATGGCTACACCTTC.

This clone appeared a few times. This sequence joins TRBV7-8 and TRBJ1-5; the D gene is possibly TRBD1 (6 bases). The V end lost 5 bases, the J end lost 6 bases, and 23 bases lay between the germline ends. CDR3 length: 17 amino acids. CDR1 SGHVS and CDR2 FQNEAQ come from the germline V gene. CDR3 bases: TGTGCCAGCAGCCTTCTGCCGGGGGGGCCTGGTGTTCAGCCCCAGCATTTT. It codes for CASSLLPGGPGVQPQHF. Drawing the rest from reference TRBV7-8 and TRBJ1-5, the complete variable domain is GAGVSQSPRYKVAKRGQDVALRCDPISGHVSLFWYQQALGQGPEFLTYFQNEAQLDKSGLPSDRFFAERPEGSVSTLKIQRTQQEDSAVYLCASSLLPGGPGVQPQHFGDGTRLSIL.

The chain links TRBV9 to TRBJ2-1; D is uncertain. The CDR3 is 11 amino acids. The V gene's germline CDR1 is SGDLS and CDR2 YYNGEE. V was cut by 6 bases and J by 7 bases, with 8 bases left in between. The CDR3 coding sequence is TGTGCCAGCAATAGAGTAAATGAGCAGTTCTTC. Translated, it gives CASNRVNEQFF.

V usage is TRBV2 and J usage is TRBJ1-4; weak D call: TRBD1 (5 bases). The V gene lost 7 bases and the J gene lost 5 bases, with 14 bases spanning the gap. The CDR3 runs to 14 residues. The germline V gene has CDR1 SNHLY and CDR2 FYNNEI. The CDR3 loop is CASTKTDKNEKLFF. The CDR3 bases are TGTGCCAGCACCAAGACAGATAAAAATGAAAAACTGTTTTTT.

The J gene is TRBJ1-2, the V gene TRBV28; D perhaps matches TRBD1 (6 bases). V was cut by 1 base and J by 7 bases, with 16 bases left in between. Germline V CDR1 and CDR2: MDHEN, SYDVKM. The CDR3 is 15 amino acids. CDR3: CASSLSTGPRSGYTF. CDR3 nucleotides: TGTGCCAGCAGTTTATCTACAGGGCCTAGGAGTGGCTACACCTTC.

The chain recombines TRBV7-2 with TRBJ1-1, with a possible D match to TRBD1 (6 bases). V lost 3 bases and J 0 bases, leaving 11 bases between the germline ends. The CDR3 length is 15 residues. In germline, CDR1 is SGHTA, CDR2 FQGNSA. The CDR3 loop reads CASSLRTVVNTEAFF. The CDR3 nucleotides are TGTGCCAGCAGCTTGCGGACAGTCGTGAACACTGAAGCTTTCTTT.

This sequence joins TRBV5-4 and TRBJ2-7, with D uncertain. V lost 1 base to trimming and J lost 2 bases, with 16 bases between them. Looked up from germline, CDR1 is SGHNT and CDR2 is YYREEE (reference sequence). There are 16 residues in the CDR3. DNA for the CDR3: TGTGCCAGCAGCTTGTCGTTGTTCGCCCTAACCTACGAGCAGTACTTC. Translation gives CASSLSLFALTYEQYF.

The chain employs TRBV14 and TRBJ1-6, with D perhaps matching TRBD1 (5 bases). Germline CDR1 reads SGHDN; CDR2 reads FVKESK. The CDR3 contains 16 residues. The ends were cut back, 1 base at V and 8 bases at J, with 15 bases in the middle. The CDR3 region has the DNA TGTGCCAGCAGCCAAGCCATACGCGGGGGAGATTCACCCCTCCACTTT. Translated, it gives CASSQAIRGGDSPLHF.

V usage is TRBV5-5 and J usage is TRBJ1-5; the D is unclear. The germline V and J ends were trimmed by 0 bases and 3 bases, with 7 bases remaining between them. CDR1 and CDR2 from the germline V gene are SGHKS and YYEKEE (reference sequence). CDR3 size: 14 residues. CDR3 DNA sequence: TGTGCCAGCAGCTTGGTGACTAACAATCAGCCCCAGCATTTT. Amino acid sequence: CASSLVTNNQPQHF.

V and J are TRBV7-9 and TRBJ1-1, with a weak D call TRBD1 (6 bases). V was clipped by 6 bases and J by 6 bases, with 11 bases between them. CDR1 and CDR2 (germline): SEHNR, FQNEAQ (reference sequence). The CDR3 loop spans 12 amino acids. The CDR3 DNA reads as TGTGCCAGCAGTCACTCAGGGGCTGAAGCTTTCTTT. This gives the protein CASSHSGAEAFF. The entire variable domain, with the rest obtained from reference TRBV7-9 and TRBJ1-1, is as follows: DTGVSQNPRHKITKRGQNVTFRCDPISEHNRLYWYRQTLGQGPEFLTYFQNEAQLEKSRLLSDRFSAERPKGSFSTLEIQRTEQGDSAMYLCASSHSGAEAFFGQGTRLTVV.

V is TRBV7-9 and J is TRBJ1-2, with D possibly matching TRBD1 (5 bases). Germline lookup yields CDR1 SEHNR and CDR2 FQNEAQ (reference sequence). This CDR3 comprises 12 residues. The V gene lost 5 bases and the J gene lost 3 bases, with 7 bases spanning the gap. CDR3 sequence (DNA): TGTGCCAGCAGCGCGACAGACTATGGCTACACCTTC. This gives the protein CASSATDYGYTF.

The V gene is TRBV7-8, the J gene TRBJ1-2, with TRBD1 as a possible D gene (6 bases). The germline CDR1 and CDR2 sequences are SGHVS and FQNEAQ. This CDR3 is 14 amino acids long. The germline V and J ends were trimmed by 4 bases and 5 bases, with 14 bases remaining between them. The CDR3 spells CASSSGQRLYGYTF. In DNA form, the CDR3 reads TGTGCCAGCAGCTCAGGACAGAGATTATATGGCTACACCTTC.

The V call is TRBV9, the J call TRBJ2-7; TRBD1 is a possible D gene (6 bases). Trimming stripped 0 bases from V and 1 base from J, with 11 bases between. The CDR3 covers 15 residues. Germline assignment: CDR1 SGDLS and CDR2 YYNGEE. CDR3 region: CASSVGQGPSYEQYF. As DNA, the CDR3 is TGTGCCAGCAGCGTAGGGCAGGGGCCTTCCTACGAGCAGTACTTC. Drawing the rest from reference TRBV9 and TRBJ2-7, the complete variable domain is DSGVTQTPKHLITATGQRVTLRCSPRSGDLSVYWYQQSLDQGLQFLIQYYNGEERAKGNILERFSAQQFPDLHSELNLSSLELGDSALYFCASSVGQGPSYEQYFGPGTRLTVT.

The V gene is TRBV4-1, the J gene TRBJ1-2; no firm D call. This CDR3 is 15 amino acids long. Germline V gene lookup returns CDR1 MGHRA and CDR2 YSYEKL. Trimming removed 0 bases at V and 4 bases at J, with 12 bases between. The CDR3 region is CASSQDREVFYGYTF. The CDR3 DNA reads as TGCGCCAGCAGCCAAGATCGAGAGGTGTTCTATGGCTACACCTTC.

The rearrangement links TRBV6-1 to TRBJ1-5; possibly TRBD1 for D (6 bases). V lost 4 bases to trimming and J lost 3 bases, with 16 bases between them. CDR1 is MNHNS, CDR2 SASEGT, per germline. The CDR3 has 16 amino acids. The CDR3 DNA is TGTGCCAGCAGTGTACACTCCACAGGGATCAATCAGCCCCAGCATTTT. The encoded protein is CASSVHSTGINQPQHF.